Below are 13 T cell receptor beta chains sequenced from a single sample in a study of CXCR3-negative and CXCR3-positive naive CD8 T cells. Findings and caveats of the study: CXCR3-positive naive cells had TRB CDR3s that were more hydrophobic than CXCR3-negative naive cells had.

These TCRs are of unknown antigen specificity. Researchers prepared the TRB cDNA libraries using 5' RACE with UMI labels. From the 5' RACE reads, TCRdb lists one entry per CDR3 protein and no DNA. Its table lists about 120,000 distinct CDR3 sequences. The source material was naive CXCR3+ CD8+ T cells from blood. As to subset: CD45RO-CCR7+CD27+CD95- naive CD8+ T cells expressing CXCR3 (TNR3+). These receptors were taken from a human donor in good health. Some clones in this sample may be carry-over from other donors' samples.

This chain links TRBV7-2 with TRBJ2-1; checking the TCRdb D call of TRBD1 is not possible without DNA. The germline CDR1 and CDR2 sequences are SGHTA and FQGNSA. This CDR3 comprises 14 residues. The CDR3 loop reads CASSLTMTGYEQFF.

The gene calls are TRBV14 and TRBJ1-6; the TRBD1 assignment by TCRdb is unverifiable without DNA. Germline V gene data show CDR1 as SGHDN and CDR2 as FVKESK. The CDR3 runs 19 residues. CDR3 region: CASSRGQGAGSSYNSPLHF.

The rearrangement uses TRBV6-4 and TRBJ1-6; TCRdb indicates TRBD1, and absent DNA this call remains unverified. Germline lookup yields CDR1 MRHNA and CDR2 SNTAGT. The CDR3 spans 14 residues. The CDR3 is CASSDSGGGSPLHF.

The V call is TRBV12-3 or TRBV12-4, the J call TRBJ2-7; TCRdb calls TRBD1, which cannot be checked without DNA. The CDR3 is 14 amino acids. CDR3 residues: CASSLLGAFSEQYF.

The chain has TRBV30 and TRBJ2-7; absent DNA, TCRdb's TRBD2 call cannot be checked. Germline CDR1 GTSNPN, CDR2 SVGIG (reference sequence). This CDR3 is built from 15 residues. CDR3 region: CAWSATSGPAYEQYF. Full variable domain (remainder filled in from reference TRBV30 and TRBJ2-7): SQTIHQWPATLVQPVGSPLSLECTVEGTSNPNLYWYRQAAGRGLQLLFYSVGIGQISSEVPQNLSASRPQDRQFILSSKKLLLSDSGFYLCAWSATSGPAYEQYFGPGTRLTVT.

The chain is built from TRBV30 and TRBJ2-1; TCRdb calls TRBD1, which cannot be checked without DNA. Per germline, CDR1 GTSNPN and CDR2 SVGIG (reference sequence). CDR3 length: 11 amino acids. The CDR3 sequence: CAYGLGDEQFF.

The V gene is TRBV7-9, the J gene TRBJ2-1; TCRdb indicates TRBD1, and absent DNA this call remains unverified. Germline CDR1 is SEHNR and CDR2 is FQNEAQ (reference sequence). CDR3 length equals 15 residues. This CDR3 is CASIFSGGANNEQFF.

The CDR3 sequence: CASSLYPQEYQETQYF. The chain is built from TRBV7-9 and TRBJ2-5. In germline, CDR1 is SEHNR, CDR2 FQNEAQ (reference sequence). CDR3 length equals 16 residues.

V is TRBV28 and J is TRBJ2-5. Germline V lookup: CDR1 MDHEN, CDR2 SYDVKM. The CDR3 has 15 residues. The CDR3 sequence is CASSLYRGWKETQYF.

The rearrangement joins TRBV27 to TRBJ2-7; TCRdb proposes TRBD1, but this gene call is untestable without DNA. This CDR3 contains 13 residues. Germline lookup yields CDR1 MNHEY and CDR2 SMNVEV (reference sequence). This CDR3 reads CASGVPSSYEQYF.

The V call is TRBV7-3, the J call TRBJ2-3; the TCRdb D gene call, TRBD1, has no DNA to confirm it. The CDR3 length is 13 residues. From germline, CDR1 is SGHTA and CDR2 FQGTGA. This CDR3 reads CASSRWRGDTQYF.

The genes are TRBV7-9 and TRBJ2-2. In germline, CDR1 is SEHNR, CDR2 FQNEAQ (reference sequence). This CDR3 region has 16 residues. CDR3 region: CASSFLKSTNTGELFF.

This rearrangement joins TRBV9 to TRBJ1-1. The length of the CDR3 is 14 residues. CDR1 is SGDLS, CDR2 YYNGEE, per germline. The CDR3 spells CASSTSGGGTEAFF.